A selection of T cell receptor beta chains follows, all from one sample in a study of T cells in Graves' hyperthyroidism and ophthalmopathy. Via MiXCR, TCRdb re-called the multiplex PCR reads, giving one row per CDR3 protein. The sample records some 510,000 distinct CDR3 sequences, about 43% being singletons. The sample was peripheral blood or thyroid tissue (not recorded which). These receptors were collected from a woman between 18 and 29 years old with Graves' hyperthyroidism. The CDR3 runs from the conserved cysteine through the conserved F or W.

V gene: TRBV24-1
CDR3 protein: CATQGTYGYTF

V gene: TRBV7-2
CDR3 protein: CASSPGTGAPEAFF

V gene: TRBV24-1
CDR3 protein: CATSEPGQAYGYTF

V gene: TRBV2
CDR3 protein: CASRSDDSANEKLFF

V gene: TRBV15
CDR3 protein: CATSSSTRGSEQYF

V gene: TRBV10-3
CDR3 protein: CAITPADGEQYF

V gene: TRBV24-1
CDR3 protein: CATSDPGQDRQETQYF

V gene: TRBV19
CDR3 protein: CANSLASEKLFF

V gene: TRBV7-9
CDR3 protein: CASSLALEIYEQYF

V gene: TRBV19
CDR3 protein: CASVGTGPSNQPQHF

V gene: TRBV19
CDR3 protein: CASIPTGTSGRAGELFF

V gene: TRBV24-1
CDR3 protein: CATSGNKTGSEQYF

V gene: TRBV19
CDR3 protein: CASSKGGVQMNTEAFF

V gene: TRBV7-2
CDR3 protein: CASGWGGRQNYGYTF

V gene: TRBV15
CDR3 protein: CATSYLGTWYF

V gene: TRBV5-4
CDR3 protein: CASSQRRTGTSGSYEQYF

V gene: TRBV20-1
CDR3 protein: CSASGLAENYYEQYF

V gene: TRBV19
CDR3 protein: CASSSGTSEQYF

V gene: TRBV11-2
CDR3 protein: CASSQGSNTGELFF

V gene: TRBV24-1
CDR3 protein: CATSGNPTDTQYF

V gene: TRBV25-1
CDR3 protein: CASSYLKGQGLNQPQHF